The rows below give T cell receptor beta chains drawn from one sample of a study of blood T cell repertoires in COVID-19. Method: immunoSEQ multiplex PCR; TCRdb's copy keeps in-frame clones and lacks some. This sample carries hundreds of thousands of clones, 80% to 95% of them seen once, and the ten largest clones take over 1.5%. The sample taken for sequencing was PBMCs or T cells enriched from blood (not recorded which). The receptors stem from a young woman who had recovered from COVID-19. Both conserved end residues are part of each CDR3. The D gene is left open where the match is weak. The size entry is marked missing in some rows and otherwise reads once, few, many or a size class.

clone_size | d_call | j_call | v_call | cdr3_nt | cdr3_aa
NA | TRBD2 | TRBJ2-3 | TRBV13 | TGTGCCAGCAGCCTTAGTAGCGGGGACACAGATACGCAGTATTTT | CASSLSSGDTDTQYF
NA | NA | TRBJ1-2 | TRBV2 | TGTGCCAGCAGTGGAAACAGGGTTCCTGGCTACACCTTC | CASSGNRVPGYTF
once | NA | TRBJ2-2 | TRBV9 | TGTGCCAGCAGCGTAGAGGAACAGGGTGTCACCGGGGAGCTGTTTTTT | CASSVEEQGVTGELFF
NA | NA | TRBJ1-2 | TRBV6-6 | TGTGCCAGCAGTCGATCTCTAGACAGAAACGGCTACACCTTC | CASSRSLDRNGYTF
NA | NA | TRBJ1-4 | TRBV6-5 | TGTGCCAGCAGTTACTCGTTCGCAGTTAATGAAAAACTGTTTTTT | CASSYSFAVNEKLFF
few | TRBD1 | TRBJ2-1 | TRBV29-1 | TGCTCCGGGAGACAGGGGGATAGGAATGAGCAGTTCTTC | CSGRQGDRNEQFF
few | NA | TRBJ1-3 | TRBV13 | TGTGCCAGCAGCTTAGGACAGAGAAACACCATATATTTT | CASSLGQRNTIYF
NA | TRBD1 | TRBJ2-5 | TRBV19 | TGTGCCAGTAGGGGGACAGGCCAAGAGACCCAGTACTTC | CASRGTGQETQYF
NA | NA | TRBJ2-5 | TRBV9 | TGTGCCAGCAGCGTAGCCCAGACAGGACAAGAGACCCAGTACTTC | CASSVAQTGQETQYF
NA | NA | TRBJ1-5 | TRBV28 | TGTGCCAGCAGTGCGGATATCCCTTCGCGGCAGCCCCAGCATTTT | CASSADIPSRQPQHF